Shown below are 7 T cell receptor beta chains from a single sample sequenced in a study of vaccination and CD4 T cells after COVID-19. Their specific antigens are unknown. Treatment defined: approximately nine-day PBMC culture with coronavirus spike peptide pools or control peptides (ViraFEST assay). Cultured CD4+ T-cell DNA underwent Oncomine TCR Beta short-read sequencing. TCRdb reanalysed the PCR reads using MiXCR and keeps one entry per CDR3 protein. The sample consists of about 27,000 distinct CDR3 sequences, about 60% of them appearing once. The sequencing used CD4+ T cells from blood, cultured in vitro, collected after SARS-CoV-2 vaccination. The receptor set was obtained from a human donor who received a COVID-19 vaccine.

The sample holds a few counts of this clonotype. This chain joins TRBV7-2 and TRBJ2-3; 14 bases agree with TRBD2. Germline-derived CDR1 and CDR2 are SGHTA and FQGNSA. The V gene end was trimmed by 3 bases and the J gene end by 5 bases; junction bases not matched to a gene: 4. The CDR3 has 16 residues. As DNA, the CDR3 is TGTGCCAGCAGCTTCGGACTAGCGGGGGGAATAGATACGCAGTATTTT. It encodes CASSFGLAGGIDTQYF. The whole variable domain, remainder taken from reference TRBV7-2 and TRBJ2-3, is GAGVSQSPSNKVTEKGKDVELRCDPISGHTALYWYRQSLGQGLEFLIYFQGNSAPDKSGLPSDRFSAERTGGSVSTLTIQRTQQEDSAVYLCASSFGLAGGIDTQYFGPGTRLTVL.

CDR3 protein: CASTILNRGNQPQHF. The CDR3 bases are TGTGCCAGCACCATCTTAAACAGGGGCAATCAGCCCCAGCATTTT. V gene TRBV6-1 combines with J gene TRBJ1-5; D may be TRBD1 (6 bases). Per the germline V gene, CDR1 is MNHNS and CDR2 is SASEGT. V was clipped by 7 bases and J by 2 bases, with 15 bases between them. The length of the CDR3 is 15 residues.

This clonotype was recorded once. The chain links TRBV6-1 to TRBJ1-3; D is uncertain. Germline V gene sequence: CDR1 MNHNS, CDR2 SASEGT. V was cut by 4 bases and J by 2 bases, with 9 bases left in between. This CDR3 has 14 amino acids. The CDR3 coding sequence is TGTGCCAGCAGTGGAGGGTTTACTGGAAACACCATATATTTT. Amino acid sequence: CASSGGFTGNTIYF.

The chain links TRBV5-4 to TRBJ2-3; D uncertain. The V gene's germline CDR1 is SGHNT and CDR2 YYREEE (reference sequence). CDR3 length: 14 amino acids. V was trimmed by 7 bases and J by 4 bases, leaving 16 bases between them. This CDR3 reads CASLPTVVSDTQYF. CDR3 coding DNA: TGTGCCAGCCTTCCTACGGTAGTTTCAGATACGCAGTATTTT.

This clonotype came up a few times. V usage is TRBV7-2 and J usage is TRBJ2-3; D may be TRBD1 (7 bases). CDR3 length: 15 residues. V was pared by 0 bases and J by 3 bases, with 10 bases between. Per germline, CDR1 SGHTA and CDR2 FQGNSA. CDR3 DNA sequence: TGTGCCAGCAGCTTAGCGGCAGGGGGGACAGATACGCAGTATTTT. It codes for CASSLAAGGTDTQYF.

This clonotype turned up a few times. The V call is TRBV20-1, the J call TRBJ2-2; D gene uncertain. Per germline, CDR1 DFQATT and CDR2 SNEGSKA (reference sequence). Trimming took off 2 bases at V and 6 bases at J, with 4 bases between the two ends. This CDR3 region has 11 residues. CDR3 in DNA: TGCAGTGCTAGAACGTCCGGGGAGCTGTTTTTT. Its protein is CSARTSGELFF.

The sample holds a few counts of this clonotype. The chain joins TRBV7-9 to TRBJ2-7; TRBD2 agrees at 13 bases. The CDR3 runs to 15 residues. J gave up 4 bases and V 5 bases, and 5 bases lay outside the gene matches. The germline V gene has CDR1 SEHNR and CDR2 FQNEAQ (reference sequence). The DNA of the CDR3 is TGTGCCAGCAGCGAGCAGACTAGCGGGGGGTACGAGCAGTACTTC. Its protein product is CASSEQTSGGYEQYF.